Listed here is a single TCR beta chain. The antigen is unknown. The sample holds other DNA sequences that translate to the same CDR3. The study separated CD4+ cells into CD45RA+ naive and CD45RA-negative memory subsets. Sequencing was performed with immunoSEQ multiplex PCR; in TCRdb, only in-frame clones are kept and a portion is missing. The sample contains nearly 1 million clones, 70% to 85% of which appear only once. The data were taken from a study of shared clonotypes between healthy human individuals. Whole-study results and caveats: Blood alone was sampled, and tissue repertoires likely differ.

Germline CDR1 and CDR2: ENHRY and SYGVKD. V was cut by 4 bases and J by 3 bases, with 9 bases left in between. The CDR3 covers 13 residues. This TCR came from a man aged 18 to 30 in good health. Sequencing was carried out using memory CD4+ T cells sorted from blood. Specified subset: CD45RA-negative fraction. The rearrangement joins TRBV10-3 to TRBJ1-2; D unresolved. The CDR3: CAISGGLDYGYTF. The DNA of the CDR3 is TGTGCCATCAGTGGAGGGTTGGACTATGGCTACACCTTC.